Following are 7 T cell receptor beta chains from one sample sequenced in a study of T cell repertoires in cytomegalovirus infection. Their antigens are not known. TCRdb recomputed calls from the reads with MiXCR, one row per CDR3 protein. The data contain some 130,000 distinct CDR3 sequences, roughly a quarter of them singletons. The source material was PBMCs, sequenced either directly or after in vitro stimulation (not recorded which). The receptors were sampled from a human donor in good health (CMV status not recorded). Some clones in this sample may be carry-over from other donors' samples.

This rearrangement joins TRBV20-1 to TRBJ2-1, with 8 bases identical to TRBD2. This CDR3 region has 17 residues. The germline gives CDR1 DFQATT, CDR2 SNEGSKA (reference sequence). In nucleotides, the CDR3 is TGCAGACAGACCCAGCTCCAAACTAGCGGTAGACACAATGAGCAGTTCTTC. It is translated as CRQTQLQTSGRHNEQFF.

This clonotype was picked up many times. The rearrangement links TRBV7-2 to TRBJ2-7, with TRBD2 as a possible D gene (6 bases). V was pared by 1 base and J by 2 bases, with 9 bases between. Germline V gene sequence: CDR1 SGHTA, CDR2 FQGNSA. CDR3 length: 14 residues. CDR3 protein: CASSLEPGAYEQYV. Written as DNA, the CDR3 is TGTGCCAGCAGCTTAGAACCGGGAGCCTACGAGCAGTACGTC.

This clonotype was observed many times. This CDR3 reads CASSGQALTDTQYF. Written as DNA, the CDR3 is TGTGCCAGCAGTGGACAGGCCCTCACAGATACGCAGTATTTT. The genes are TRBV2 and TRBJ2-3; possibly TRBD1 for D (6 bases). The V end was cut by 4 bases, the J end by 2 bases, with 10 bases between. CDR1 is SNHLY, CDR2 FYNNEI, per germline. The CDR3 is 14 amino acids.

This clonotype appeared a few times. The chain combines TRBV7-9 with TRBJ2-5; D unclear. Germline V lookup: CDR1 SEHNR, CDR2 FQNEAQ (reference sequence). This CDR3 has 14 amino acids. Trimming shortened V by 3 bases and J by 0 bases, and 8 bases separated the two germline ends. CDR3 DNA sequence: TGTGCCAGCAGCTTCCAGAAGTACCAAGAGACCCAGTACTTC. Translation: CASSFQKYQETQYF.

This clonotype was observed a handful of times. The gene calls are TRBV27 and TRBJ2-1; maybe TRBD1 (6 bases). The germline gives CDR1 MNHEY, CDR2 SMNVEV (reference sequence). The CDR3 sequence is 12 residues long. Trimming removed 5 bases from V and 13 bases from J, with 15 bases in between. The CDR3 loop reads CASSKGGDGQFF. The DNA of the CDR3 is TGTGCCAGCAGTAAAGGGGGAGACGGCCAGTTCTTC.

This clonotype has at least ten counts. The DNA of the CDR3 is TGTGCCAGCAGCCCCGCAGGGGATTTTCGTGAGACCCAGTACTTC. Translated: CASSPAGDFRETQYF. The chain is built from TRBV7-9 and TRBJ2-5, with a weak D call TRBD1 (6 bases). CDR3 length: 15 residues. The germline gives CDR1 SEHNR, CDR2 FQNEAQ (reference sequence). The V end lost 5 bases, the J end lost 5 bases, and 18 bases lay between the germline ends.

This clonotype occurred a few times. The chain recombines TRBV5-1 with TRBJ2-1; TRBD1 matches 8 bases. This CDR3 spans 14 amino acids. The germline V gene has CDR1 SGHRS and CDR2 YFSETQ. The trim removed 0 bases at V and 4 bases at J, leaving 0 bases unmatched. CDR3 bases: TGCGCCAGCAGCTTGGACAGGGGGTACAATGAGCAGTTCTTC. Residues: CASSLDRGYNEQFF.